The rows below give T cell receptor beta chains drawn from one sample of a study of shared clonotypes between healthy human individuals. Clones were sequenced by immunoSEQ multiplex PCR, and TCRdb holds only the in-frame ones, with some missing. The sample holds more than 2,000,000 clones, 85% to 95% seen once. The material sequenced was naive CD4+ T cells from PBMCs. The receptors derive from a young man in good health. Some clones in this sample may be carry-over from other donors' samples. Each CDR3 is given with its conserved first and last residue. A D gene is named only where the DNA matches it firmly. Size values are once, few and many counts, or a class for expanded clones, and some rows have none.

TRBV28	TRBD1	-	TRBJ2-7	CASRSRQGPVYEQYF	TGTGCCAGCAGGTCCCGACAGGGACCGGTTTACGAGCAGTACTTC
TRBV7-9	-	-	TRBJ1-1	CASSGGRKNTEAFF	TGTGCCAGCAGCGGGGGACGTAAGAACACTGAAGCTTTCTTT
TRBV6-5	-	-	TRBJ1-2	CASSYSFRGGDYGYTF	TGTGCCAGCAGTTACTCCTTTAGGGGAGGCGACTATGGCTACACCTTC
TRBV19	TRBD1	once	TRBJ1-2	CASSGQGYGYTF	TGTGCCAGTAGCGGACAGGGCTATGGCTACACCTTC
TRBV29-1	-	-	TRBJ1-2	CSVPGGVDGYTF	TGCAGCGTCCCGGGGGGGGTGGATGGCTACACCTTC
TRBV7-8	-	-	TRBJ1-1	CASSLVQGMNTEAFF	TGTGCCAGCAGCTTAGTCCAGGGGATGAACACTGAAGCTTTCTTT
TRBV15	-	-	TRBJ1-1	CATSREARNQAEAFF	TGTGCCACCAGCAGAGAAGCTCGGAATCAGGCTGAAGCTTTCTTT
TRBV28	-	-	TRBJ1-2	CASSPQGSYGYTF	TGTGCCAGCAGTCCCCAGGGATCGTATGGCTACACCTTC
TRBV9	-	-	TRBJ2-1	CASSGDQPLYNEQFF	TGTGCCAGCAGCGGAGACCAACCACTTTACAATGAGCAGTTCTTC
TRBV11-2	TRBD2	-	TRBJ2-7	CASSLGGSGRDSLEQYF	TGTGCCAGCAGCTTAGGTGGTAGCGGGAGAGATTCCCTCGAGCAGTACTTC
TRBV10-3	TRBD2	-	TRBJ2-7	CAITPRGTSGEQYF	TGTGCCATCACCCCGCGGGGGACCTCAGGCGAGCAGTACTTC
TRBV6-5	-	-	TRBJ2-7	CASSDPSTGEQYF	TGTGCCAGCAGTGACCCCTCTACGGGGGAGCAGTACTTC
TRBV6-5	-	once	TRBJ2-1	CASGGPYNEQFF	TGTGCCAGCGGGGGGCCGTACAATGAGCAGTTCTTC
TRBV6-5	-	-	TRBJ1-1	CASRSGTPLNTEAFF	TGTGCCAGCAGGTCTGGGACACCTCTGAACACTGAAGCTTTCTTT
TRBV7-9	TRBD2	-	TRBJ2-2	CASSLSLLRAGGGGELFF	TGTGCCAGCAGCTTATCATTACTCAGAGCGGGAGGCGGCGGGGAGCTGTTTTTT
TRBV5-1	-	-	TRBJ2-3	CASSLSSGSTDTQYF	TGCGCCAGCAGCTTATCGAGCGGGAGCACAGATACGCAGTATTTT
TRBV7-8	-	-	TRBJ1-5	CASSLEGKGQPQHF	TGTGCCAGCAGCTTAGAGGGTAAGGGTCAGCCCCAGCATTTT
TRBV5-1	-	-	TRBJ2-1	CASSLGLATSAREQFF	TGCGCCAGCAGCTTGGGGCTAGCGACCTCAGCTCGGGAGCAGTTCTTC
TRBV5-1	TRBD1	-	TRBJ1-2	CASRRTGDYGYTF	TGCGCCAGCAGACGGACAGGGGACTATGGCTACACCTTC
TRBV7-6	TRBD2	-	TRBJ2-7	CASSPLLADSYEQYF	TGTGCCAGCAGCCCCCTCCTAGCGGATTCCTACGAGCAGTACTTC
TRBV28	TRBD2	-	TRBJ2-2	CASSLWTSGVNTGELFF	TGTGCCAGCAGTTTATGGACTAGCGGGGTGAACACCGGGGAGCTGTTTTTT
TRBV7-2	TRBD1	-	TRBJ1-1	CASSWAGGSLGTEAFF	TGTGCCAGCAGCTGGGCAGGGGGCAGCTTGGGGACTGAAGCTTTCTTT
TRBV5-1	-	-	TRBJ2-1	CASSLTGTGVLEFF	TGCGCCAGCAGCTTGACCGGGACTGGAGTTTTGGAGTTCTTC
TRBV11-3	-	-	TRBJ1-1	CASSSRRSTEAFF	TGTGCCAGCAGCTCGAGGCGGAGCACTGAAGCTTTCTTT
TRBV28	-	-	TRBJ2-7	CASSSGVDTYF	TGTGCCAGCAGTTCAGGGGTAGATACGTACTTC
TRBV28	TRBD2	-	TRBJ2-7	CASRSGGTPYEQYF	TGTGCCAGCAGGTCCGGGGGGACCCCCTACGAGCAGTACTTC
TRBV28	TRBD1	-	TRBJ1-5	CATAGTGIQPQHF	TGTGCCACCGCCGGGACAGGGATTCAGCCCCAGCATTTT
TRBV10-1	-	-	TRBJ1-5	CASSESTRPGWQPQHF	TGCGCCAGCAGTGAGTCAACTAGGCCGGGATGGCAGCCCCAGCATTTT
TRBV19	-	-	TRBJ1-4	CASSPGQLNEKLFF	TGTGCCAGTAGTCCCGGGCAATTGAATGAAAAACTGTTTTTT
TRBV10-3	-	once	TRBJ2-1	CAITGAPDNEQFF	TGTGCCATCACCGGAGCCCCGGACAATGAGCAGTTCTTC
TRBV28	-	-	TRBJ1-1	CASSLWRTEGTEAFF	TGTGCCAGCAGTTTATGGCGAACAGAGGGCACTGAAGCTTTCTTT
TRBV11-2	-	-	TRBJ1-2	CASTFGGTGRRGYTF	TGTGCCAGCACCTTCGGGGGAACAGGGCGACGGGGCTACACCTTC
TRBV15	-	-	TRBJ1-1	CATSRDRRVEAFF	TGTGCCACCAGCAGAGATCGGAGAGTTGAAGCTTTCTTT
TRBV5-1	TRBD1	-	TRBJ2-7	CASSLAGQGVHEQYF	TGCGCCAGCAGCTTGGCCGGACAGGGAGTCCACGAGCAGTACTTC
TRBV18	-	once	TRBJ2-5	CASSPLATQETQYF	TGTGCCAGCTCACCGCTAGCGACCCAAGAGACCCAGTACTTC
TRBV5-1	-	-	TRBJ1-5	CASSSLGGSEPQHF	TGCGCCAGCAGCTCACTCGGGGGCTCAGAGCCCCAGCATTTT
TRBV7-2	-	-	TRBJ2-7	CASSLDDAWEQYF	TGTGCCAGCAGCTTAGATGACGCATGGGAGCAGTACTTC
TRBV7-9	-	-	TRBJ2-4	CASSLSGDIQYF	TGTGCCAGCAGCTTATCAGGGGACATTCAGTACTTC
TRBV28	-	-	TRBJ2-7	CASTFTRQSSYEQYF	TGTGCCAGCACCTTTACTAGACAAAGCTCCTACGAGCAGTACTTC
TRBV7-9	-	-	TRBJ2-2	CASSLVNRWGTRGTGELFF	TGTGCCAGCAGCTTAGTTAATAGGTGGGGGACCAGAGGCACCGGGGAGCTGTTTTTT
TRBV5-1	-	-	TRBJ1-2	CASSRGPPDYGYTF	TGCGCCAGCAGCCGGGGCCCTCCCGACTATGGCTACACCTTC
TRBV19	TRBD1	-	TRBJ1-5	CASSTRTGEGVQPQHF	TGTGCCAGTAGTACGAGGACAGGGGAGGGGGTTCAGCCCCAGCATTTT
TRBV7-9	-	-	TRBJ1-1	CASSLPRRQVGHTEAFF	TGTGCCAGCAGCTTGCCCCGACGACAGGTCGGGCACACTGAAGCTTTCTTT
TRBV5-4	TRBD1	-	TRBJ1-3	CASSLQGARSGNTIYF	TGTGCCAGCAGCTTACAGGGGGCCCGCTCTGGAAACACCATATATTTT
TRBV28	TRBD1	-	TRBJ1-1	CASSSPGQPNTEAFF	TGTGCCAGCAGTTCGCCGGGACAGCCAAACACTGAAGCTTTCTTT
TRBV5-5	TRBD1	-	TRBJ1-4	CASSLRGDRVATNEKLFF	TGTGCCAGCAGCCTGAGAGGGGACAGGGTTGCAACTAATGAAAAACTGTTTTTT
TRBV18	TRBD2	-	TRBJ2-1	CASSPARASGGSYNEQFF	TGTGCCAGCTCACCGGCCCGCGCTAGCGGGGGCTCCTACAATGAGCAGTTCTTC
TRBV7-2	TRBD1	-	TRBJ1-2	CASSPSRDSYGYTF	TGTGCCAGCAGCCCGTCCCGGGACAGCTATGGCTACACCTTC
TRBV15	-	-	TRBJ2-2	CATSAYGELFF	TGTGCCACCAGCGCCTACGGGGAGCTGTTTTTT